Presented here are 29 T cell receptor beta chains from one specimen sequenced in a study of OX40 agonist ivuxolimab in advanced cancers. The table came from immunoSEQ multiplex PCR; TCRdb's copy has only in-frame clones and leaves some out. The sample holds some 100,000 clones, around 91% seen once. Sequencing was performed on CD4+ or CD8+ T cells sorted from blood, taken in a trial of the OX40 agonist ivuxolimab. The receptors stem from an adult with an advanced solid tumor such as melanoma, head and neck, liver or kidney cancer.

This chain joins TRBV5-4 and TRBJ1-2; D may be TRBD1 (6 bases). With 0 bases removed from V and 8 bases from J, the gap between germline ends came to 11 bases. This CDR3 has 13 amino acids. Germline-derived CDR1 and CDR2 are SGHNT and YYREEE (reference sequence). In nucleotides, the CDR3 is TGTGCCAGCAGCTTGGTGGGGGCGCGAGGCTACACCTTC. Its translation is CASSLVGARGYTF. Filled out from reference TRBV5-4 and TRBJ1-2, the complete variable domain reads ETGVTQSPTHLIKTRGQQVTLRCSSQSGHNTVSWYQQALGQGPQFIFQYYREEENGRGNFPPRFSGLQFPNYSSELNVNALELDDSALYLCASSLVGARGYTFGSGTRLTVV.

The chain employs TRBV5-4 and TRBJ1-1; no clear D. This CDR3 region has 15 residues. Germline lookup yields CDR1 SGHNT and CDR2 YYREEE (reference sequence). V lost 4 bases and J lost 3, with 16 bases in between. CDR3 region: CASSPGPLGDTEAFF. The CDR3 DNA reads TGTGCCAGCAGCCCCGGGCCCCTCGGGGACACTGAAGCTTTCTTT.

The chain recombines TRBV6-1 with TRBJ2-7; D assignment may be TRBD1 or TRBD2 (5 bases each). V lost 6 bases to trimming and J lost 7 bases, with 22 bases between them. The germline CDR1 and CDR2 sequences are MNHNS and SASEGT. CDR3 length: 15 amino acids. This chain's CDR3 is CASRAPGTDVGEQYF. The DNA for the CDR3 is TGTGCCAGCAGGGCCCCCGGGACGGACGTGGGGGAGCAGTACTTC.

The V gene is TRBV29-1, the J gene TRBJ2-5, with no clear D. The CDR3 loop spans 11 amino acids. Germline lookup yields CDR1 SQVTM and CDR2 ANQGSEA. With 4 bases removed from V and 5 bases from J, the gap between germline ends came to 8 bases. CDR3 residues: CSVGLGETQYF. CDR3 DNA sequence: TGCAGCGTTGGATTGGGGGAGACCCAGTACTTC.

The table lists this clone with a few counts. The chain couples TRBV15 to TRBJ1-1, with TRBD1 matching 10 bases. V lost 1 base to trimming and J lost 3 bases; unmatched junction nucleotides: 2. The V gene's germline CDR1 is LNHNV and CDR2 YYDKDF (reference sequence). The CDR3 loop spans 15 amino acids. The CDR3 nucleotides read TGTGCCACCAGCAGAGGGGGGACAGGGGACACTGAAGCTTTCTTT. This codes for CATSRGGTGDTEAFF.

The CDR3 spells CASSLSSSGGINEQFF. CDR3 sequence (DNA): TGCGCCAGCAGCCTATCTTCTAGCGGGGGTATCAATGAGCAGTTCTTC. V is TRBV5-1 and J is TRBJ2-1; TRBD2 matches 10 bases. The CDR3 has 16 residues. V shed 4 bases and J 6 bases; nucleotides not matched to a gene: 10. Germline CDR1 reads SGHRS; CDR2 reads YFSETQ.

This clone was seen just once. The chain carries TRBV29-1 and TRBJ1-2, with TRBD1 matching 7 bases. Germline V gene sequence: CDR1 SQVTM, CDR2 ANQGSEA. The CDR3 loop spans 13 amino acids. The CDR3 DNA sequence: TGCGGCGCACGCTTCCTGGACAGGACGGGCTACACCTTC. Encoded protein: CGARFLDRTGYTF. Using reference TRBV29-1 and TRBJ1-2 for the parts outside the CDR3, the full variable domain is SAVISQKPSRDICQRGTSLTIQCQVDSQVTMMFWYRQQPGQSLTLIATANQGSEATYESGFVIDKFPISRPNLTFSTLTVSNMSPEDSSIYLCGARFLDRTGYTFGSGTRLTVV.

This chain uses TRBV30 with TRBJ2-3; 11 positions match TRBD2. The germline V gene has CDR1 GTSNPN and CDR2 SVGIG (reference sequence). After removal of 2 bases from V and 2 bases from J, the junction contained 9 bases not matched to a gene. The CDR3 sequence is 17 residues long. CDR3 protein: CAWSSGGLAGPTDTQYF. The CDR3 DNA reads TGTGCCTGGAGTAGCGGCGGACTAGCGGGTCCCACAGATACGCAGTATTTT.

The chain is built from TRBV10-2 and TRBJ2-7, with TRBD2 as a possible D gene (5 bases). V dropped 6 bases and J dropped 2 bases, with 11 bases sitting between them. The germline V gene encodes CDR1 WSHSY and CDR2 SAAADI. The CDR3 spans 13 residues. The CDR3 sequence is CASSRGGPYEQYF. The CDR3 DNA is TGCGCCAGCAGCCGAGGAGGCCCCTACGAGCAGTACTTC.

V is TRBV7-9 and J is TRBJ2-5; 7 bases are shared with TRBD1. Trimming took 4 bases from V and 2 from J; bases not matched to a gene: 10. The CDR3 loop spans 16 amino acids. The germline V gene encodes CDR1 SEHNR and CDR2 FQNEAQ (reference sequence). In nucleotides, the CDR3 is TGTGCCAGCAGCTCCAGACAGGGAACTTTGCAAGAGACCCAGTACTTC. This codes for CASSSRQGTLQETQYF.

The genes are TRBV5-8 and TRBJ1-4; tentatively, D is TRBD1 (5 bases). This CDR3 region has 15 residues. V lost 7 bases and J lost 0, with 13 bases in between. Germline CDR1 and CDR2: SGHTS and YDEGEE. CDR3 in amino acids: CASGKGVTTNEKLFF. In DNA, the CDR3 is TGTGCCAGCGGAAAAGGGGTGACAACTAATGAAAAACTGTTTTTT.

The CDR3 sequence is CASSPPSALTQYF. For the CDR3, the DNA is TGTGCCAGCTCACCTCCTAGCGCCCTGACCCAGTACTTC. The chain is built from TRBV18 and TRBJ2-5; tentatively, D is TRBD2 (6 bases). This CDR3 comprises 13 residues. Trimming removed 3 bases at V and 7 bases at J, with 12 bases between. Germline CDR1 is KGHSH and CDR2 is LQKENI.

The J gene is TRBJ2-3, the V gene TRBV9; 7 bases match TRBD2. J lost 0 bases, V lost 0 bases, and 10 bases had no gene match. The germline V gene encodes CDR1 SGDLS and CDR2 YYNGEE. The CDR3 sequence is 18 residues long. The CDR3 region is CASSVVGTTLTSTDTQYF. CDR3 nucleotides: TGTGCCAGCAGCGTAGTTGGGACTACCCTTACTAGCACAGATACGCAGTATTTT. Full variable domain (rest looked up from reference TRBV9 and TRBJ2-3): DSGVTQTPKHLITATGQRVTLRCSPRSGDLSVYWYQQSLDQGLQFLIQYYNGEERAKGNILERFSAQQFPDLHSELNLSSLELGDSALYFCASSVVGTTLTSTDTQYFGPGTRLTVL.

The V call is TRBV7-9, the J call TRBJ2-5; 13 bases fit TRBD2. Per the germline V gene, CDR1 is SEHNR and CDR2 is FQNEAQ (reference sequence). The CDR3 consists of 18 residues. The junction had 6 bases not matched to a gene; V was cut back by 1 base and J by 1 base. As DNA, the CDR3 is TGTGCCAGCAGCTTAGAGAGACTAGCGGGAGGTCGCCAAGAGACCCAGTACTTC. Residues: CASSLERLAGGRQETQYF.

The gene calls are TRBV14 and TRBJ2-7; D is perhaps TRBD1 or TRBD2 (6 bases each). CDR1 is SGHDN, CDR2 FVKESK, per germline. The CDR3 length is 16 residues. The V and J ends lost 5 bases and 2 bases respectively, with 19 bases between them. The CDR3: CASSNRRQAGTYEQYF. CDR3 sequence (DNA): TGTGCCAGCAGCAACCGACGACAGGCGGGGACCTACGAGCAGTACTTC. Full variable domain (remainder filled in from reference TRBV14 and TRBJ2-7): EAGVTQFPSHSVIEKGQTVTLRCDPISGHDNLYWYRRVMGKEIKFLLHFVKESKQDESGMPNNRFLAERTGGTYSTLKVQPAELEDSGVYFCASSNRRQAGTYEQYFGPGTRLTVT.

This chain uses TRBV19 with TRBJ2-7; D not resolved. Trimming cost V 4 bases and J 5 bases, with 12 bases left between them. Germline V CDR1 and CDR2: LNHDA, SQIVND (reference sequence). This CDR3 is 13 amino acids long. CDR3 loop: CASSTGNRNEQYF. CDR3 nucleotides: TGTGCCAGTAGTACCGGAAACCGTAACGAGCAGTACTTC.

The chain uses TRBV25-1 and TRBJ2-1, with D uncertain. The germline CDR1 and CDR2 sequences are MGHDK and SYGVNS. The CDR3 sequence is 15 residues long. V was trimmed by 7 bases and J by 4 bases, leaving 17 bases between them. The DNA for the CDR3 is TGTGCCAGCACCTCTGACGGAGTTCGTTACAATGAGCAGTTCTTC. It yields the protein CASTSDGVRYNEQFF. The variable domain in full, with the rest retrieved from reference TRBV25-1 and TRBJ2-1, is EADIYQTPRYLVIGTGKKITLECSQTMGHDKMYWYQQDPGMELHLIHYSYGVNSTEKGDLSSESTVSRIRTEHFPLTLESARPSHTSQYLCASTSDGVRYNEQFFGPGTRLTVL.

The rearrangement uses TRBV27 and TRBJ1-2; no clear D gene. Between the trimmed V and J ends, which lost 8 bases and 10 bases, there was a span of 26 bases. The CDR3 has 15 residues. Germline V gives CDR1 MNHEY, CDR2 SMNVEV (reference sequence). In nucleotides, the CDR3 is TGTGCCAGCCGTCGCCTCGATGCCCGATTATCTGACTACACCTTC. Its protein is CASRRLDARLSDYTF.

This clone was detected only a few times. This chain uses TRBV2 with TRBJ2-7; D is perhaps TRBD2 (5 bases). Germline lookup yields CDR1 SNHLY and CDR2 FYNNEI. There are 13 residues in the CDR3. Trimming cost V 4 bases and J 12 bases, with 19 bases left between them. The CDR3 DNA reads as TGTGCCAGCAGTGTTCGGGGTCAACGTAGCCTGTACTTC. As protein: CASSVRGQRSLYF.

This clone appeared a single time. The chain is built from TRBV4-2 and TRBJ2-6, with a tentative D call TRBD1 (6 bases). The V end lost 1 base, the J end lost 0 bases, and 16 bases lay between the germline ends. Germline V gene sequence: CDR1 LGHNA, CDR2 YNFKEQ. CDR3 length: 19 amino acids. CDR3 nucleotide sequence: TGTGCCAGCAGCCAAGCACCGGGACACTCCGTCTCTGGGGCCAACGTCCTGACTTTC. Protein: CASSQAPGHSVSGANVLTF.

V usage is TRBV19 and J usage is TRBJ1-1, with D hard to call. With 6 bases removed from V and 2 bases from J, the gap between germline ends came to 13 bases. This CDR3 has 14 residues. Per germline, CDR1 LNHDA and CDR2 SQIVND (reference sequence). CDR3 loop: CASRVTGSNTEAFF. The CDR3 DNA is TGTGCCAGTAGGGTGACCGGGAGTAACACTGAAGCTTTCTTT. Combining the CDR3 with reference TRBV19 and TRBJ1-1 gives the whole variable domain DGGITQSPKYLFRKEGQNVTLSCEQNLNHDAMYWYRQDPGQGLRLIYYSQIVNDFQKGDIAEGYSVSREKKESFPLTVTSAQKNPTAFYLCASRVTGSNTEAFFGQGTRLTVV.

The chain links TRBV2 to TRBJ1-2; tentatively, D is TRBD1 (5 bases). CDR1 and CDR2 (germline): SNHLY, FYNNEI. The V and J ends lost 6 bases and 6 bases respectively, with 14 bases between them. This CDR3 has 13 amino acids. The CDR3 DNA is TGTGCCAGCAGGGGGCACGCTTTGGATGGCTACACCTTC. This sequence encodes CASRGHALDGYTF.

In its sample, this clone was seen a few times. The chain's CDR3 is CASSHQGPRGTEAFF. The CDR3 region has the DNA TGTGCCAGCAGCCACCAGGGGCCCAGGGGAACTGAAGCTTTCTTT. The V gene is TRBV14, the J gene TRBJ1-1; D is possibly TRBD1 (6 bases). Germline V gene data show CDR1 as SGHDN and CDR2 as FVKESK. V was clipped by 3 bases and J by 5 bases, with 16 bases between them. The CDR3 has 15 residues. Using reference TRBV14 and TRBJ1-1 for the parts outside the CDR3, the full variable domain is EAGVTQFPSHSVIEKGQTVTLRCDPISGHDNLYWYRRVMGKEIKFLLHFVKESKQDESGMPNNRFLAERTGGTYSTLKVQPAELEDSGVYFCASSHQGPRGTEAFFGQGTRLTVV.

This clone was counted a few times. V usage is TRBV27 and J usage is TRBJ1-5; D might be TRBD1 (6 bases). CDR1 MNHEY and CDR2 SMNVEV come from the germline V gene (reference sequence). V was clipped by 5 bases and J by 3 bases, with 8 bases between them. This CDR3 has 13 amino acids. The CDR3: CASSGGANQPQHF. The CDR3 DNA follows: TGTGCCAGCAGTGGGGGGGCCAATCAGCCCCAGCATTTT.

The rearrangement joins TRBV19 to TRBJ2-3, with D maybe TRBD1 (6 bases). V lost 5 bases and J lost 4, with 19 bases in between. The CDR3 extends over 16 amino acids. The germline gives CDR1 LNHDA, CDR2 SQIVND (reference sequence). CDR3 sequence: CASSPLVGTIPDTQYF. The CDR3 DNA reads as TGTGCCAGTAGTCCCCTGGTGGGGACAATCCCAGATACGCAGTATTTT.

As for this clone: Other DNA variants within this sample encode the same CDR3. V is TRBV5-4 and J is TRBJ2-1; TRBD2 aligns across 7 bases. Germline values: CDR1 SGHNT, CDR2 YYREEE (reference sequence). The CDR3 covers 14 residues. V was clipped by 2 bases and J by 8 bases; unmatched bases: 7. CDR3: CASSLGREYDEQFF. CDR3 DNA: TGTGCCAGCAGCTTAGGGCGGGAGTACGATGAGCAGTTCTTC. Full variable domain (outside the CDR3, taken from reference TRBV5-4 and TRBJ2-1): ETGVTQSPTHLIKTRGQQVTLRCSSQSGHNTVSWYQQALGQGPQFIFQYYREEENGRGNFPPRFSGLQFPNYSSELNVNALELDDSALYLCASSLGREYDEQFFGPGTRLTVL.

J is TRBJ2-4 and V is TRBV11-1; no clear D. This CDR3 comprises 16 residues. Germline V gives CDR1 SGHAT, CDR2 FQDESV (reference sequence). Deletions cut 0 bases from V and 3 bases from J, with 12 bases between. CDR3 residues: CASSLAGRVGKNIQYF. CDR3 bases: TGTGCCAGCAGCTTAGCAGGTCGGGTGGGCAAAAACATTCAGTACTTC.

The CDR3 DNA sequence: TGTGCCAGCAGGCAGGGCCGGGGCTACACCTTC. Translation: CASRQGRGYTF. The chain is built from TRBV6-5 and TRBJ1-2; the D gene is possibly TRBD1 (5 bases). The CDR3 is made up of 11 amino acids. Germline values: CDR1 MNHEY, CDR2 SVGAGI. V was pared by 6 bases and J by 8 bases, with 10 bases between.

The chain carries TRBV19 and TRBJ1-1, with 9 nucleotides matching TRBD1. CDR1 is LNHDA and CDR2 is SQIVND in the germline V gene (reference sequence). The CDR3 spans 16 residues. Trimming removed 6 bases from V and 1 base from J; junction bases left unmatched: 9. CDR3 bases: TGTGCCAGTAGCCGAGGTCCGGGACAGGGGAACACTGAAGCTTTCTTT. Protein product: CASSRGPGQGNTEAFF.